The clone carrying this T cell receptor (beta chain) was picked up many times. This entry is derived from a study of identical twins. TCRdb analysed the 5' RACE reads with MiXCR anew, one entry per CDR3 protein. This table holds some 710,000 distinct CDR3 sequences, over 5% found once. The sample was naive T cells sorted from blood. The receptor was derived from a man between 18 and 35 years old in good health.

The CDR3 is CASSLGLAGDLQETQYF. CDR3 sequence (DNA): TGTGCCAGCAGTTTAGGACTAGCGGGAGACCTCCAAGAGACCCAGTACTTC. The chain combines TRBV12-3 or TRBV12-4 with TRBJ2-5; 12 bases match TRBD2. This CDR3 has 17 amino acids. V lost 1 base and J lost 1; bases outside the gene matches: 4.